One sample yielded the 21 T cell receptor beta chains listed below, sequenced in a study of memory CD4+ T cells and cytomegalovirus serostatus. The sort gate was single viable CD3+CD4+CD8-CD45RO+ cells for memory CD4+ T cells. Measured with immunoSEQ multiplex PCR; TCRdb has only the in-frame clones, and not every one. The sample holds 50,000 or so clones, roughly 80% seen once. The source material was memory CD4+ T cells from blood. These receptors were obtained from an adult in good health and CMV-seronegative.

The V gene is TRBV18, the J gene TRBJ2-7; a weak D match, TRBD1 (6 bases). The V gene lost 3 bases and the J gene lost 5 bases, with 14 bases spanning the gap. This CDR3 contains 14 residues. Germline CDR1 reads KGHSH; CDR2 reads LQKENI. CDR3 sequence: CASSPGARAHEQYF. DNA for the CDR3: TGTGCCAGCTCACCGGGGGCCAGGGCCCACGAGCAGTACTTC. The whole variable domain, filled in from reference TRBV18 and TRBJ2-7, reads NAGVMQNPRHLVRRRGQEARLRCSPMKGHSHVYWYRQLPEEGLKFMVYLQKENIIDESGMPKERFSAEFPKEGPSILRIQQVVRGDSAAYFCASSPGARAHEQYFGPGTRLTVT.

The chain combines TRBV18 with TRBJ1-1, with D hard to call. V gave up 3 bases and J gave up 0 bases, with 8 bases separating them. The CDR3 is made up of 14 amino acids. Germline values: CDR1 KGHSH, CDR2 LQKENI. Here the CDR3 reads CASSPPWVNTEAFF. In nucleotides, the CDR3 is TGTGCCAGCTCACCTCCGTGGGTGAACACTGAAGCTTTCTTT.

This chain links TRBV7-8 with TRBJ1-1, with D unclear. This CDR3 has 14 residues. Germline-derived CDR1 and CDR2 are SGHVS and FQNEAQ. V shed 2 bases and J shed 0 bases, with 7 bases lying between them. This chain's CDR3 is CASSLTGMNTEAFF. CDR3 DNA sequence: TGTGCCAGCAGCTTAACGGGAATGAACACTGAAGCTTTCTTT.

This sequence joins TRBV2 and TRBJ2-7, with a weak D call TRBD1 (5 bases). This CDR3 region has 14 residues. The germline V and J ends were trimmed by 7 bases and 7 bases, with 20 bases remaining between them. Germline CDR1 reads SNHLY; CDR2 reads FYNNEI. CDR3 sequence reads: CASTRGQRTREQYF. The CDR3 DNA sequence: TGTGCCAGCACTAGGGGCCAGAGGACGAGGGAGCAGTACTTC.

This chain links TRBV2 with TRBJ2-1; D is unresolved. The germline V gene encodes CDR1 SNHLY and CDR2 FYNNEI. V dropped 6 bases and J dropped 0 bases, with 18 bases sitting between them. The CDR3 runs to 17 residues. CDR3 nucleotides: TGTGCCAGCAGGACCTTACAACCTACCAGCTCCTACAATGAGCAGTTCTTC. Encoded protein: CASRTLQPTSSYNEQFF.

The chain couples TRBV4-1 to TRBJ2-1; D unclear. The CDR3 is made up of 14 amino acids. Germline lookup yields CDR1 MGHRA and CDR2 YSYEKL. V lost 1 base to trimming and J lost 9 bases, with 13 bases between them. Here the CDR3 reads CASSQAEVAVEQFF. The CDR3 DNA reads as TGCGCCAGCAGCCAAGCCGAAGTGGCGGTTGAGCAGTTCTTC.

The chain carries TRBV20-1 and TRBJ1-2; D gene uncertain. Trimming left V 6 bases short and J 3 bases short, with 8 bases between. Germline CDR1 is DFQATT and CDR2 is SNEGSKA (reference sequence). The length of the CDR3 is 11 residues. The CDR3 here is CSAAADYGYTF. As DNA, the CDR3 is TGCAGTGCAGCGGCAGACTATGGCTACACCTTC.

The V gene is TRBV28, the J gene TRBJ2-5; no definite D call. V was clipped by 6 bases and J by 4 bases, with 6 bases between them. Germline V CDR1 and CDR2: MDHEN, SYDVKM. The CDR3 spans 11 residues. CDR3 bases: TGTGCCAGCAGGGATAGAGAGACCCAGTACTTC. Its protein product is CASRDRETQYF.

The DNA of the CDR3 is TGTGCCGCCAACTCTGGACCGGCAGCTAACTATGGCTACACCTTC. Its translation is CAANSGPAANYGYTF. The chain employs TRBV18 and TRBJ1-2; D call uncertain. CDR1 is KGHSH and CDR2 is LQKENI in the germline V gene. CDR3 length: 15 residues. V was trimmed by 11 bases and J by 0 bases, leaving 19 bases between them.

J is TRBJ1-1 and V is TRBV25-1; D perhaps matches TRBD1 (6 bases). The length of the CDR3 is 13 residues. V gave up 8 bases and J gave up 6 bases, with 16 bases separating them. Germline V gene lookup returns CDR1 MGHDK and CDR2 SYGVNS. CDR3 residues: CASGGTPKAEAFF. The CDR3 nucleotides are TGTGCCAGCGGGGGGACACCCAAGGCTGAAGCTTTCTTT. The full variable domain, in which reference TRBV25-1 and TRBJ1-1 provide the parts outside the CDR3, is EADIYQTPRYLVIGTGKKITLECSQTMGHDKMYWYQQDPGMELHLIHYSYGVNSTEKGDLSSESTVSRIRTEHFPLTLESARPSHTSQYLCASGGTPKAEAFFGQGTRLTVV.

The chain recombines TRBV9 with TRBJ2-2, with 11 bases that match TRBD1. CDR1 is SGDLS, CDR2 YYNGEE, per germline. This CDR3 spans 17 amino acids. Germline trimming cut 2 bases from V and 6 bases from J; bases unmatched to any gene: 9. The CDR3: CASSVNPGQGGAGELFF. CDR3 nucleotides: TGTGCCAGCAGCGTCAACCCGGGACAGGGGGGGGCCGGGGAGCTGTTTTTT.

The V call is TRBV4-1, the J call TRBJ2-5; D perhaps matches TRBD2 (6 bases). This CDR3 has 14 residues. The ends were cut back, 3 bases at V and 2 bases at J, with 10 bases in the middle. Germline CDR1 is MGHRA and CDR2 is YSYEKL. CDR3 nucleotide sequence: TGCGCCAGCAGCCAGGGAGGCTATCAAGAGACCCAGTACTTC. It codes for CASSQGGYQETQYF.

V is TRBV29-1 and J is TRBJ1-6; perhaps TRBD1 as D (5 bases). V lost 5 bases and J 7 bases, leaving 15 bases between the germline ends. CDR3 size: 14 residues. Looked up from germline, CDR1 is SQVTM and CDR2 is ANQGSEA. The CDR3: CSVRADSPNSPLHF. CDR3 bases: TGCAGCGTTCGGGCCGACAGTCCAAATTCACCCCTCCACTTT.

The chain recombines TRBV30 with TRBJ2-3; D not resolved. The V and J ends lost 2 bases and 1 base respectively, with 7 bases between them. This CDR3 has 13 amino acids. CDR1 and CDR2 from the germline V gene are GTSNPN and SVGIG (reference sequence). DNA of the CDR3: TGTGCCTGGAGTCGGTTACGCACAGATACGCAGTATTTT. This translates into CAWSRLRTDTQYF.

The chain couples TRBV12-5 to TRBJ2-3, with 12 bases aligning to TRBD2. J gave up 6 bases and V 5 bases, and 9 bases lay outside the gene matches. Germline CDR1 and CDR2: LGHNT and FRNRAP. This CDR3 contains 16 residues. The CDR3 region has the DNA TGTGCTAGTGGTCCGACTAGCGGGGGACCTTGGGATACGCAGTATTTT. It is translated as CASGPTSGGPWDTQYF.

The chain has TRBV27 and TRBJ2-1; D possibly uses TRBD1 or TRBD2 (5 bases each). The CDR3 spans 16 residues. CDR1 and CDR2 (germline): MNHEY, SMNVEV (reference sequence). Trimming shortened V by 3 bases and J by 0 bases, and 12 bases separated the two germline ends. This CDR3 reads CASSFGTGYSYNEQFF. In DNA, the CDR3 is TGTGCCAGCAGTTTCGGGACGGGTTACTCCTACAATGAGCAGTTCTTC.

The rearrangement links TRBV6-5 to TRBJ1-2; D is undetermined. The CDR3 loop spans 13 amino acids. From germline, CDR1 is MNHEY and CDR2 SVGAGI. V dropped 6 bases and J dropped 0 bases, with 8 bases sitting between them. CDR3 sequence: CASSPNANYGYTF. The CDR3 DNA sequence: TGTGCCAGCAGCCCGAACGCTAACTATGGCTACACCTTC.

J is TRBJ2-2 and V is TRBV6-5; TRBD2 agrees at 9 bases. The V gene's germline CDR1 is MNHEY and CDR2 SVGAGI. After removal of 7 bases from V and 1 base from J, the junction contained 4 bases not matched to a gene. This CDR3 is built from 15 residues. The CDR3 here is CASNKAGGNTGELFF. CDR3 nucleotide sequence: TGTGCCAGCAATAAAGCGGGGGGGAACACCGGGGAGCTGTTTTTT.

This clone was seen a handful of times. The V call is TRBV6-4, the J call TRBJ1-1, with a tentative D call TRBD1 (5 bases). This CDR3 has 16 amino acids. The V end lost 0 bases, the J end lost 4 bases, and 15 bases lay between the germline ends. CDR1 and CDR2 from the germline V gene are MRHNA and SNTAGT. Here the CDR3 reads CASSDSSKGGGTEAFF. CDR3 nucleotide sequence: TGTGCCAGCAGTGACTCCTCTAAGGGTGGGGGCACTGAAGCTTTCTTT.

This chain connects TRBV5-6 to TRBJ1-5; perhaps TRBD1 as D (5 bases). Germline V gives CDR1 SGHDT, CDR2 YYEEEE. The V end lost 5 bases, the J end lost 6 bases, and 15 bases lay between the germline ends. The length of the CDR3 is 14 residues. The CDR3 spells CASSIGGAGQPQHF. The DNA for the CDR3 is TGTGCCAGCAGTATTGGGGGTGCCGGTCAGCCCCAGCATTTT.

In this sample, this clone turned up a few times. V is TRBV28 and J is TRBJ1-1; no reliable D call. Germline values: CDR1 MDHEN, CDR2 SYDVKM. The CDR3 is made up of 15 amino acids. Trimming left V 2 bases short and J 4 bases short, with 14 bases between. In nucleotides, the CDR3 is TGTGCCAGCAGTTTACGGGTTCGGCAGGCCACTGAAGCTTTCTTT. This gives the protein CASSLRVRQATEAFF.